A single sample is the source of the 25 T cell receptor beta chains below, sequenced in a study of T cells in Graves' hyperthyroidism and ophthalmopathy. Amplified TCR beta CDR3 regions derived from RNA transcripts. The study used the HTBI primer set for a first-round RT-PCR of the TCR CDR3. TCRdb redid the calling of the multiplex PCR reads with MiXCR, one entry per CDR3 protein. In the table there are hundreds of thousands of distinct CDR3 sequences, around 45% of which are singletons. Sequenced sample: peripheral blood or thyroid tissue (not recorded which). Every receptor here comes from a woman younger than 35 with Graves' hyperthyroidism.

Points on this clonotype: A much more abundant neighbour one base away suggests this may be a read error. V gene TRBV7-2 combines with J gene TRBJ2-7, with 8 positions matching TRBD1. The junction had 3 bases not matched to a gene; V was cut back by 0 bases and J by 2 bases. The germline gives CDR1 SGHTA, CDR2 FQGNSA. CDR3 length: 15 amino acids. The CDR3 spells CASSLADRDPYEQYF. The CDR3 DNA sequence: TGTGCCAGCAGCTTAGCGGACAGGGACCCCTACGAGCAGTACTTC.

This clonotype has more than one count but fewer than ten. V usage is TRBV12-3 or TRBV12-4 and J usage is TRBJ1-3; perhaps TRBD1 as D (5 bases). V lost 1 base, J lost 8 bases, and 9 bases lay in between. This CDR3 has 13 amino acids. For the CDR3, the DNA is TGTGCCAGCAGTTTAGGGCAGGGAGACACCATATATTTT. This codes for CASSLGQGDTIYF.

V gene TRBV12-3 or TRBV12-4 combines with J gene TRBJ2-7; D unresolved. The germline V and J ends were trimmed by 5 bases and 8 bases, with 16 bases remaining between them. CDR3 length: 13 amino acids. CDR3 amino acids: CASSQSSGTQQYF. For the CDR3, the DNA is TGTGCCAGCAGTCAATCCTCGGGTACGCAGCAGTACTTC.

This clonotype was seen once. This chain connects TRBV24-1 to TRBJ2-7; D is possibly TRBD1 (6 bases). The V gene lost 3 bases and the J gene lost 4 bases, with 15 bases spanning the gap. Germline V gene data show CDR1 as KGHDR and CDR2 as SFDVKD. This CDR3 is 15 amino acids long. CDR3: CATSDPRQGRYEQYF. The CDR3, as DNA: TGTGCCACCAGTGATCCCAGGCAGGGGCGGTACGAGCAGTACTTC.

The chain carries TRBV25-1 and TRBJ1-2; 7 bases line up with TRBD1. With V trimmed by 8 bases and J by 6 bases, 9 bases remained unmatched. Germline V CDR1 and CDR2: MGHDK, SYGVNS. The CDR3 is 13 residues long. In nucleotides, the CDR3 is TGTGCCAGCCAAGATGGCAGGGGGGATGGCTACACCTTC. As protein: CASQDGRGDGYTF.

The table lists this clonotype with many counts. This chain joins TRBV7-2 and TRBJ1-1; 10 bases are shared with TRBD1. CDR3 length: 15 amino acids. CDR1 is SGHTA and CDR2 is FQGNSA in the germline V gene. The V gene end was trimmed by 5 bases and the J gene end by 3 bases; junction bases not matched to a gene: 6. CDR3 in amino acids: CASSDPGQGDTEAFF. CDR3 DNA: TGTGCCAGCAGCGATCCTGGACAGGGGGACACTGAAGCTTTCTTT.

The chain combines TRBV7-2 with TRBJ2-7; TRBD1 matches at 8 bases. Germline V gives CDR1 SGHTA, CDR2 FQGNSA. The trim removed 6 bases at V and 4 bases at J, leaving 2 bases unmatched. This CDR3 is built from 12 residues. CDR3 residues: CASRDRVYEQYF. The CDR3 region has the DNA TGTGCCAGCAGGGACAGGGTTTACGAGCAGTACTTC.

The J gene is TRBJ1-3, the V gene TRBV19; unclear D gene. This CDR3 has 14 residues. Between the trimmed V and J ends, which lost 8 bases and 0 bases, there was a span of 11 bases. The germline V gene encodes CDR1 LNHDA and CDR2 SQIVND (reference sequence). In DNA, the CDR3 is TGTGCCAGTGGTACTGTTGACTCTGGAAACACCATATATTTT. Translated: CASGTVDSGNTIYF.

J is TRBJ1-1 and V is TRBV20-1; D unclear. Germline V gives CDR1 DFQATT, CDR2 SNEGSKA (reference sequence). CDR3 length: 13 amino acids. V gave up 7 bases and J gave up 1 base, with 13 bases separating them. CDR3 region: CSVSRTQNTEAFF. CDR3 sequence (DNA): TGCAGTGTGTCGCGGACCCAGAACACTGAAGCTTTCTTT.

This clonotype was seen many times. V and J are TRBV10-3 and TRBJ2-5, with TRBD2 matching over 12 bases. Germline V CDR1 and CDR2: ENHRY, SYGVKD. This CDR3 is built from 18 residues. After removal of 0 bases from V and 0 bases from J, the junction contained 5 bases not matched to a gene. In DNA, the CDR3 is TGTGCCATCAGTGAGTCGAGGCTAGCGGGAGGGCACCAAGAGACCCAGTACTTC. Its translation: CAISESRLAGGHQETQYF.

This clonotype has more than one count but fewer than ten. This chain joins TRBV7-8 and TRBJ1-2; D is possibly TRBD1 (6 bases). The CDR3 has 15 amino acids. V lost 1 base to trimming and J lost 4 bases, with 13 bases between them. Germline V CDR1 and CDR2: SGHVS, FQNEAQ. The CDR3 loop is CASSLGTDFLYGYTF. The DNA for the CDR3 is TGTGCCAGCAGCTTAGGGACAGATTTTCTCTATGGCTACACCTTC.

The chain links TRBV5-1 to TRBJ2-5; D call uncertain. Trimming stripped 4 bases from V and 0 bases from J, with 13 bases between. Germline assignment: CDR1 SGHRS and CDR2 YFSETQ. This CDR3 region has 15 residues. CDR3 in amino acids: CASSRGSTNQETQYF. CDR3 bases: TGCGCCAGCAGCCGCGGATCCACTAACCAAGAGACCCAGTACTTC.

The V gene is TRBV29-1, the J gene TRBJ2-7; 7 nucleotides match TRBD2. V lost 3 bases to trimming and J lost 3 bases; unmatched junction nucleotides: 11. The CDR3 consists of 15 residues. Per germline, CDR1 SQVTM and CDR2 ANQGSEA. This CDR3 is CSVDGLTGTNYEQYF. In DNA, the CDR3 is TGCAGCGTTGACGGTCTGACCGGGACTAACTACGAGCAGTACTTC.

This rearrangement joins TRBV9 to TRBJ1-1; TRBD1 is a possible D gene (6 bases). The CDR3 runs to 14 residues. CDR1 SGDLS and CDR2 YYNGEE come from the germline V gene. With 4 bases removed from V and 4 bases from J, the gap between germline ends came to 14 bases. CDR3 nucleotides: TGTGCCAGCAGCAAGGGGGGGTATAGCACTGAAGCTTTCTTT. This translates into CASSKGGYSTEAFF.

This chain joins TRBV5-4 and TRBJ2-5; 10 bases are a match to TRBD1. The germline CDR1 and CDR2 sequences are SGHNT and YYREEE (reference sequence). This CDR3 is built from 15 residues. V shed 3 bases, J shed 4 bases, and the junction held 6 bases outside the gene matches. The CDR3, as DNA: TGTGCCAGCAGCTACGGGACAGGGGTACGAGAGACCCAGTACTTC. Translation gives CASSYGTGVRETQYF.

The chain carries TRBV7-9 and TRBJ2-5; D may be TRBD2 (5 bases). The CDR3 is 13 amino acids. Trimming removed 3 bases from V and 5 bases from J, with 10 bases in between. Germline CDR1 is SEHNR and CDR2 is FQNEAQ (reference sequence). The DNA of the CDR3 is TGTGCCAGCAGCTTTCGGGATGGGGAGACCCAGTACTTC. As protein: CASSFRDGETQYF. Looking up the rest from reference TRBV7-9 and TRBJ2-5 gives the full variable domain: DTGVSQNPRHKITKRGQNVTFRCDPISEHNRLYWYRQTLGQGPEFLTYFQNEAQLEKSRLLSDRFSAERPKGSFSTLEIQRTEQGDSAMYLCASSFRDGETQYFGPGTRLLVL.

This chain uses TRBV28 with TRBJ2-3, with unresolved D. This CDR3 is 14 amino acids long. Between the trimmed V and J ends, which lost 3 bases and 2 bases, there was a span of 9 bases. In germline, CDR1 is MDHEN, CDR2 SYDVKM. The CDR3 is CASSFASSTDTQYF. Written as DNA, the CDR3 is TGTGCCAGCAGTTTTGCCTCGTCCACAGATACGCAGTATTTT.

This clonotype was seen a few times. The chain has TRBV2 and TRBJ2-5, with D perhaps matching TRBD1 (5 bases). Per the germline V gene, CDR1 is SNHLY and CDR2 is FYNNEI. V was pared by 7 bases and J by 7 bases, with 16 bases between. The CDR3 spans 13 residues. The CDR3 sequence is CASTLGRAWTQYF. For the CDR3, the DNA is TGTGCCAGCACCTTGGGCAGGGCTTGGACCCAGTACTTC.

The chain links TRBV2 to TRBJ1-6; 7 bases map to TRBD1. The ends lost 11 bases at V and 10 bases at J; junction bases unmatched: 8. The CDR3 extends over 12 amino acids. CDR1 is SNHLY and CDR2 is FYNNEI in the germline V gene. The CDR3: CAGRQGPSPLHF. The CDR3 DNA reads TGTGCCGGCCGACAGGGACCCTCACCCCTCCACTTT.

In its sample, this clonotype was seen once. This sequence joins TRBV2 and TRBJ1-1; possible D gene TRBD1, 5 bases. The germline gives CDR1 SNHLY, CDR2 FYNNEI. The CDR3 spans 15 residues. Trimming cost V 5 bases and J 0 bases, with 13 bases left between them. CDR3 bases: TGTGCCAGCAGTTGGGGCAGGCACATGAACACTGAAGCTTTCTTT. Its protein is CASSWGRHMNTEAFF.

This clonotype was counted at least ten times. This chain joins TRBV7-9 and TRBJ2-7; D is uncertain. Trimming took 1 base from V and 7 from J, leaving 8 bases between them. Germline V gene data show CDR1 as SEHNR and CDR2 as FQNEAQ (reference sequence). This CDR3 has 12 amino acids. Here the CDR3 DNA reads TGTGCCAGCAGCTTAGGCGTCCGGGAGCAGTACTTC. As protein: CASSLGVREQYF.

This clonotype was seen a few times. The chain uses TRBV20-1 and TRBJ2-7, with D possibly being TRBD2 (6 bases). This CDR3 region has 15 residues. CDR1 DFQATT and CDR2 SNEGSKA come from the germline V gene (reference sequence). This CDR3 reads CSAKTGTLSSYEQYF. The CDR3 DNA follows: TGCAGCGCCAAGACTGGGACTTTGAGCTCCTACGAGCAGTACTTC.

V usage is TRBV7-7 and J usage is TRBJ2-7; D ambiguous. The CDR3 runs 15 residues. V lost 3 bases and J lost 2, with 14 bases in between. The germline gives CDR1 SSHAT, CDR2 FNYEAQ (reference sequence). CDR3 bases: TGTGCCAGCAGCTTCGGCGACGTAGGACCCTACGAGCAGTACTTC. Translation gives CASSFGDVGPYEQYF.

In the case of this clonotype: A read error may be the cause here, since a much bigger clone is one base away. The chain uses TRBV29-1 and TRBJ2-5; TRBD2 aligns across 9 bases. The trim removed 8 bases at V and 5 bases at J, leaving 15 bases unmatched. The CDR3 spans 15 residues. Germline CDR1 reads SQVTM; CDR2 reads ANQGSEA. The CDR3 reads CSSEDAGGPLETQYF. The CDR3 bases are TGCAGCTCAGAGGACGCGGGAGGGCCTCTTGAGACCCAGTACTTC.

Turning to this clonotype: One base away lies a much larger clone, so this may be a sequencing read error. This chain connects TRBV10-3 to TRBJ1-1; D uncertain. The CDR3 runs to 11 residues. Per germline, CDR1 ENHRY and CDR2 SYGVKD. V lost 4 bases, J lost 8 bases, and 8 bases lay in between. The CDR3 sequence is CAISGNGEAFF. In nucleotides, the CDR3 is TGTGCCATCAGTGGCAATGGGGAAGCTTTCTTT.